The next 32 T cell receptor beta chains were all read from a single sample in a study of blood T cell repertoires in COVID-19. Data came from immunoSEQ multiplex PCR; TCRdb stores just in-frame clones and leaves some out. The data hold some 260,000 clones, with about nine tenths observed a single time. Sequencing input: PBMCs or T cells enriched from blood (not recorded which). The receptors were sampled from a man between 40 and 49 years old who had recovered from COVID-19.

This clone has only a few counts. This chain joins TRBV6-4 and TRBJ2-3; the D is unclear. CDR3 length: 16 amino acids. Between the trimmed V and J ends, which lost 3 bases and 5 bases, there was a span of 18 bases. The germline gives CDR1 MRHNA, CDR2 SNTAGT. The CDR3: CASSESLDVAQDTQYF. DNA of the CDR3: TGTGCCAGCAGTGAATCCCTCGACGTAGCCCAAGATACGCAGTATTTT.

The chain is built from TRBV27 and TRBJ2-7; 7 bases line up with TRBD1. CDR3 length: 15 amino acids. From germline, CDR1 is MNHEY and CDR2 SMNVEV (reference sequence). V trimming: 3 bases; J trimming: 0 bases; junction bases outside the gene matches: 5. The CDR3 sequence: CASSLQGVFSYEQYF. DNA of the CDR3: TGTGCCAGCAGTTTGCAGGGGGTGTTCTCCTACGAGCAGTACTTC.

V and J are TRBV6-5 and TRBJ1-2, with D unclear. CDR1 MNHEY and CDR2 SVGAGI come from the germline V gene. With 6 bases removed from V and 5 bases from J, the gap between germline ends came to 16 bases. This CDR3 has 14 residues. CDR3 coding DNA: TGTGCCAGCAGCTCCCTACGGGGAAATTATGGCTACACCTTC. This codes for CASSSLRGNYGYTF.

In its sample, this clone was seen once. The chain combines TRBV6-5 with TRBJ1-2; maybe TRBD1 (6 bases). Germline values: CDR1 MNHEY, CDR2 SVGAGI. Trimming removed 6 bases from V and 7 bases from J, with 15 bases in between. This CDR3 spans 13 amino acids. The CDR3 DNA sequence: TGTGCCAGCAGCAAATCACAGGGTCCTGGCTACACCTTC. This codes for CASSKSQGPGYTF.

This sequence joins TRBV5-1 and TRBJ1-2; D is perhaps TRBD1 (5 bases). Per germline, CDR1 SGHRS and CDR2 YFSETQ. The CDR3 consists of 15 residues. V shed 4 bases and J shed 5 bases, with 18 bases lying between them. Written as DNA, the CDR3 is TGCGCCAGCAGCATAGCCGGGACTGACAATTATGGCTACACCTTC. Encoded protein: CASSIAGTDNYGYTF.

This rearrangement joins TRBV7-2 to TRBJ2-2; the match to TRBD2 covers 7 bases. This CDR3 has 16 residues. From germline, CDR1 is SGHTA and CDR2 FQGNSA. V was pared by 7 bases and J by 4 bases, with 12 bases of the junction left unmatched. The CDR3 nucleotides read TGTGCCAGCACCCCTAATGGGGGGGGTGGCACCGGGGAGCTGTTTTTT. This codes for CASTPNGGGGTGELFF.

The chain is built from TRBV28 and TRBJ2-4; D possibly corresponds to TRBD1 (5 bases). CDR3 length equals 13 residues. From germline, CDR1 is MDHEN and CDR2 SYDVKM. With 6 bases removed from V and 6 bases from J, the gap between germline ends came to 12 bases. In nucleotides, the CDR3 is TGTGCCAGCAGGGTAGTGGGGCTAAACATTCAGTACTTC. Translated: CASRVVGLNIQYF.

The V and J genes are TRBV7-9 and TRBJ1-6, with 8 bases matching TRBD1. Germline CDR1 and CDR2: SEHNR and FQNEAQ (reference sequence). V lost 5 bases and J lost 7; bases outside the gene matches: 7. This CDR3 has 15 amino acids. The DNA of the CDR3 is TGTGCCAGCAGCGCCCGGGACAGGACAAATTCACCCCTCCACTTT. Translating it yields CASSARDRTNSPLHF.

The CDR3 region has the DNA TGTGCCAGCAGTTTATGGGCATTCTACGAGCAGTACTTC. Protein: CASSLWAFYEQYF. The chain joins TRBV28 to TRBJ2-7; D is undetermined. V was trimmed by 0 bases and J by 3 bases, leaving 6 bases between them. There are 13 residues in the CDR3. Per the germline V gene, CDR1 is MDHEN and CDR2 is SYDVKM.

The rearrangement joins TRBV29-1 to TRBJ2-7; D unclear. The CDR3 sequence is 12 residues long. Trimming shortened V by 3 bases and J by 0 bases, and 6 bases separated the two germline ends. Germline V CDR1 and CDR2: SQVTM, ANQGSEA. The CDR3 loop reads CSVEGSSYEQYF. In DNA form, the CDR3 reads TGCAGCGTTGAGGGCAGCTCCTACGAGCAGTACTTC.

This clone was seen just once. This chain links TRBV7-9 with TRBJ1-1; D is undetermined. CDR1 is SEHNR and CDR2 is FQNEAQ in the germline V gene (reference sequence). With 5 bases removed from V and 1 base from J, the gap between germline ends came to 20 bases. CDR3 length: 17 residues. The CDR3 loop is CASSLRTYSNGNTEAFF. The CDR3 coding sequence is TGTGCCAGCAGCCTAAGAACGTATTCGAATGGGAACACTGAAGCTTTCTTT.

The DNA for the CDR3 is TGTGCCAGCTCAGCGGACAGGGCCAGGGGAGAGACCCAGTACTTC. This translates into CASSADRARGETQYF. J is TRBJ2-5 and V is TRBV18; 8 bases match TRBD1. Looked up from germline, CDR1 is KGHSH and CDR2 is LQKENI. CDR3 length: 15 residues. The trim removed 5 bases at V and 4 bases at J, leaving 9 bases unmatched.

V usage is TRBV5-1 and J usage is TRBJ1-1; possible D gene TRBD1, 6 bases. Germline CDR1 SGHRS, CDR2 YFSETQ. The CDR3 has 14 amino acids. Trimming cost V 2 bases and J 6 bases, with 14 bases left between them. CDR3: CASSLGQGWAEAFF. In nucleotides, the CDR3 is TGCGCCAGCAGCTTAGGGCAGGGGTGGGCTGAAGCTTTCTTT.

The chain recombines TRBV11-3 with TRBJ2-7, with D perhaps TRBD2 (6 bases). The V gene lost 1 base and the J gene lost 6 bases, with 10 bases spanning the gap. The CDR3 extends over 13 amino acids. Germline V CDR1 and CDR2: SGHNT, YENEEA. The CDR3 DNA is TGTGCCAGCAGCTTAGTAGAGGGAGGCGAGCAGTACTTC. Amino acids: CASSLVEGGEQYF.

The rearrangement uses TRBV11-2 and TRBJ1-5; 7 bases agree with TRBD1. The germline V gene encodes CDR1 SGHAT and CDR2 FQNNGV. The CDR3 has 16 residues. V shed 4 bases, J shed 4 bases, and the junction held 10 bases outside the gene matches. The DNA for the CDR3 is TGTGCCAGCAGCTGCATGAACAGGGGCGGAAATCAGCCCCAGCATTTT. It encodes CASSCMNRGGNQPQHF.

This clone has a single count. The chain carries TRBV27 and TRBJ2-5; 13 bases match TRBD2. The CDR3 covers 18 residues. The germline V gene has CDR1 MNHEY and CDR2 SMNVEV (reference sequence). V trimming: 4 bases; J trimming: 5 bases; junction bases outside the gene matches: 13. The CDR3 DNA follows: TGTGCCAGCAGTTCCTTCAAAGAGACTAGCGGGAGGAAGGAGACCCAGTACTTC. As protein: CASSSFKETSGRKETQYF.

The rearrangement joins TRBV7-8 to TRBJ2-1; TRBD2 aligns across 7 bases. CDR1 SGHVS and CDR2 FQNEAQ come from the germline V gene. The CDR3 spans 16 residues. Trimming at V came to 2 bases and at J to 1 base, leaving 5 bases not matched to a gene. CDR3 protein: CASSLTLAASYNEQFF. For the CDR3, the DNA is TGTGCCAGCAGCTTAACGCTAGCGGCTTCCTACAATGAGCAGTTCTTC.

The table lists this clone with a few counts. The V call is TRBV28, the J call TRBJ2-5, with 10 bases lining up with TRBD2. Germline loops: CDR1 MDHEN, CDR2 SYDVKM. V dropped 2 bases and J dropped 5; count of bases not matched to a gene: 5. The CDR3 extends over 15 amino acids. CDR3: CASSLPSGGGETQYF. CDR3 DNA sequence: TGTGCCAGCAGTTTACCTAGCGGGGGCGGGGAGACCCAGTACTTC. Full variable domain (remainder filled in from reference TRBV28 and TRBJ2-5): DVKVTQSSRYLVKRTGEKVFLECVQDMDHENMFWYRQDPGLGLRLIYFSYDVKMKEKGDIPEGYSVSREKKERFSLILESASTNQTSMYLCASSLPSGGGETQYFGPGTRLLVL.

The CDR3 reads CASSQDTGREEAFF. The CDR3 DNA follows: TGTGCCAGCAGCCAAGATACAGGGAGGGAGGAAGCTTTCTTT. V gene TRBV4-2 combines with J gene TRBJ1-1, with D maybe TRBD1 (6 bases). Trimming took off 0 bases at V and 8 bases at J, with 13 bases between the two ends. The CDR3 sequence is 14 residues long. CDR1 is LGHNA, CDR2 YNFKEQ, per germline.

CDR3 amino acids: CASSVGDIEDTQYF. The DNA for the CDR3 is TGTGCCAGCAGCGTAGGAGATATTGAAGATACGCAGTATTTT. This sequence joins TRBV9 and TRBJ2-3, with no clear D. Trimming left V 0 bases short and J 5 bases short, with 10 bases between. The CDR3 loop spans 14 amino acids. Germline V gives CDR1 SGDLS, CDR2 YYNGEE.

This clone was observed a handful of times. The chain is built from TRBV28 and TRBJ2-2, with TRBD2 identical over 7 bases. CDR1 is MDHEN and CDR2 is SYDVKM in the germline V gene. The CDR3 sequence is 16 residues long. V lost 5 bases and J lost 2; bases outside the gene matches: 8. The CDR3 here is CASSPQLAGNTGELFF. As DNA, the CDR3 is TGTGCCAGCAGTCCACAATTAGCGGGCAACACCGGGGAGCTGTTTTTT.

The CDR3 sequence is CASSPSQGAGEQYF. CDR3 nucleotide sequence: TGTGCCAGCAGCCCCTCCCAGGGGGCAGGCGAGCAGTACTTC. J is TRBJ2-7 and V is TRBV7-2; TRBD1 aligns across 8 bases. The J segment lost 6 bases and the V segment lost 5 bases, leaving 9 bases of the junction unmatched. The CDR3 contains 14 residues. Per germline, CDR1 SGHTA and CDR2 FQGNSA.

The chain recombines TRBV9 with TRBJ2-5, with TRBD2 matching 10 bases. Germline V gene lookup returns CDR1 SGDLS and CDR2 YYNGEE. The CDR3 is 14 amino acids. Unmatched junction bases numbered 2, after V lost 2 bases and J lost 4 bases. CDR3 region: CASSVSSGGETQYF. In DNA form, the CDR3 reads TGTGCCAGCAGCGTTTCTAGCGGGGGAGAGACCCAGTACTTC.

The chain recombines TRBV2 with TRBJ2-3, with TRBD2 matching 11 bases. CDR1 and CDR2 from the germline V gene are SNHLY and FYNNEI. This CDR3 spans 14 amino acids. J was trimmed by 4 bases and V by 5 bases; bases with no gene match: 2. CDR3 in DNA: TGTGCCAGCAGTCAGGGACTAGCGGCAGATACGCAGTATTTT. It encodes CASSQGLAADTQYF.

The chain couples TRBV19 to TRBJ2-2; 9 nucleotides align to TRBD2. The germline V gene has CDR1 LNHDA and CDR2 SQIVND (reference sequence). V dropped 2 bases and J dropped 4; count of bases not matched to a gene: 5. The CDR3 spans 16 residues. The CDR3 protein is CASSIRREGGTGELFF. DNA for the CDR3: TGTGCCAGTAGTATAAGGCGGGAGGGCGGCACCGGGGAGCTGTTTTTT. Complete variable domain (other parts from reference TRBV19 and TRBJ2-2): DGGITQSPKYLFRKEGQNVTLSCEQNLNHDAMYWYRQDPGQGLRLIYYSQIVNDFQKGDIAEGYSVSREKKESFPLTVTSAQKNPTAFYLCASSIRREGGTGELFFGEGSRLTVL.

This clone showed up just once. CDR3 nucleotide sequence: TGCGCCAGCAGCCAAGAAGGGGAACGCAATCAGCCCCAGCATTTT. Amino acids: CASSQEGERNQPQHF. V and J are TRBV4-1 and TRBJ1-5, with D possibly TRBD1 on 5 matching bases. Trimming pared 0 bases from V and 2 bases from J, leaving 8 bases between. Germline loops: CDR1 MGHRA, CDR2 YSYEKL. The CDR3 runs 15 residues.

CDR3 nucleotide sequence: TGTGCCAGCATTCACCAACTAGAGCCCCCGGGCGGCTACACCTTC. Translated, it gives CASIHQLEPPGGYTF. V and J are TRBV6-4 and TRBJ1-2; D gene uncertain. Germline CDR1 reads MRHNA; CDR2 reads SNTAGT. The CDR3 totals 15 residues. V lost 7 bases and J lost 8, with 23 bases in between.

This sequence joins TRBV3-1 (or the pseudogene TRBV3-2) and TRBJ1-5, with D uncertain. Per germline, CDR1 LGHDT and CDR2 YNNKEL (reference sequence). This CDR3 contains 16 residues. V dropped 3 bases and J dropped 2 bases, with 14 bases sitting between them. The CDR3 DNA reads as TGTGCCAGCAGCCACAACCTTGCGGGAGGCAATCAGCCCCAGCATTTT. Translated: CASSHNLAGGNQPQHF.

The J gene is TRBJ2-5, the V gene TRBV6-2 or TRBV6-3; 8 positions agree with TRBD2. After removal of 6 bases from V and 6 bases from J, the junction contained 6 bases not matched to a gene. Germline lookup yields CDR1 MNHEY and CDR2 SVGEGT. CDR3 length: 13 amino acids. This CDR3 reads CASSGGDGKTQYF. The CDR3 DNA sequence: TGTGCCAGCAGCGGGGGGGACGGTAAGACCCAGTACTTC.

CDR3 loop: CASSGTSGGPNTDTQYF. The CDR3 DNA is TGTGCCAGCAGCGGGACTAGCGGGGGGCCAAACACAGATACGCAGTATTTT. The rearrangement uses TRBV27 and TRBJ2-3, with TRBD2 matching 15 bases. This CDR3 is 17 amino acids long. Trimming at V came to 6 bases and at J to 2 bases, leaving 6 bases not matched to a gene. Germline V gives CDR1 MNHEY, CDR2 SMNVEV (reference sequence).

This chain joins TRBV2 and TRBJ1-6; D is possibly TRBD1 (5 bases). V was trimmed by 3 bases and J by 9 bases, leaving 9 bases between them. The germline V gene encodes CDR1 SNHLY and CDR2 FYNNEI. CDR3 size: 13 residues. CDR3 loop: CASSEEGSSPLHF. CDR3 nucleotide sequence: TGTGCCAGCAGTGAGGAGGGGAGTTCACCCCTCCACTTT.

The genes are TRBV28 and TRBJ1-1; 11 nucleotides line up with TRBD1. Germline CDR1 MDHEN, CDR2 SYDVKM. J lost 12 bases, V lost 6 bases, and 12 bases had no gene match. The CDR3 extends over 14 amino acids. The CDR3 here is CASRPRGQGANTFF. As DNA, the CDR3 is TGTGCCAGCAGACCCAGAGGACAGGGGGCGAATACTTTCTTT.